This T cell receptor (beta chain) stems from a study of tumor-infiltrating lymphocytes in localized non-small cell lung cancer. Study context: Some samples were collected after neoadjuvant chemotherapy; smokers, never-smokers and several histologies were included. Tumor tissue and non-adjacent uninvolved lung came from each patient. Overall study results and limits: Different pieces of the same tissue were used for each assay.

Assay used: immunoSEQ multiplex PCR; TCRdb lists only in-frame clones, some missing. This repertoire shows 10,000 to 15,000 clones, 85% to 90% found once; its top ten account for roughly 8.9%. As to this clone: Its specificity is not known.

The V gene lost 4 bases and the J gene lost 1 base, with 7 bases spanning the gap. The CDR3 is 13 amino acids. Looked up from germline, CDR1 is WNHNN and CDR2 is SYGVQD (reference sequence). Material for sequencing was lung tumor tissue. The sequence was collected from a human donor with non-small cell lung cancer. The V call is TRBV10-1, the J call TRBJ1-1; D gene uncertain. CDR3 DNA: TGCGCCAGCAGTGCGAACAAGAACACTGAAGCTTTCTTT. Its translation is CASSANKNTEAFF.